The 11 T cell receptor beta chains in this list originate from one sample, sequenced in a study of response to subunit inactivated influenza vaccine. TCRdb passed the RT-PCR reads through MiXCR, listing each CDR3 protein once. The sample carries 450,000 to 700,000 distinct CDR3 sequences, 11% to 15% recorded once. The source was PBMCs from blood, collected 11 to 12 days after vaccination. These receptors originate from a man aged 45-60 years who received an inactivated influenza vaccine.

This chain connects TRBV20-1 to TRBJ2-1, with D uncertain. Trimming took off 1 base at V and 8 bases at J, with 6 bases between the two ends. CDR3 size: 11 residues. The germline V gene encodes CDR1 DFQATT and CDR2 SNEGSKA (reference sequence). DNA for the CDR3: TGCAGTGCTAGAGTTCGGGATGAGCAGTTCTTC. Residues: CSARVRDEQFF.

The sample holds a few counts of this clonotype. V is TRBV7-6 and J is TRBJ2-7; 10 bases agree with TRBD1. Germline V gene lookup returns CDR1 SGHVS and CDR2 FNYEAQ. This CDR3 is built from 18 residues. V dropped 7 bases and J dropped 3; count of bases not matched to a gene: 18. The CDR3 region has the DNA TGTGCCAGCACTCCTTACACCCAGACAGGGGGCGCGGGCTACGAGCAGTACTTC. It is translated as CASTPYTQTGGAGYEQYF.

This clonotype has at least ten counts. The J gene is TRBJ2-1, the V gene TRBV11-2; 14 nucleotides line up with TRBD2. CDR1 SGHAT and CDR2 FQNNGV come from the germline V gene. The V and J ends lost 4 bases and 5 bases, in that order; junction bases with no gene match: 10. This CDR3 contains 18 residues. This CDR3 is CASSSLPGLAGANNEQFF. CDR3 in DNA: TGTGCCAGCAGCTCACTTCCGGGACTAGCGGGGGCGAACAATGAGCAGTTCTTC. The whole variable domain, filled in from reference TRBV11-2 and TRBJ2-1, reads EAGVAQSPRYKIIEKRQSVAFWCNPISGHATLYWYQQILGQGPKLLIQFQNNGVVDDSQLPKDRFSAERLKGVDSTLKIQPAKLEDSAVYLCASSSLPGLAGANNEQFFGPGTRLTVL.

This clonotype was seen a few times. Relative to the germline gene, one junction end is altered; a read error may explain this. The chain links TRBV20-1 to TRBJ2-1; 15 bases line up with TRBD2. The CDR3 totals 16 residues. Germline assignment: CDR1 DFQATT and CDR2 SNEGSKA (reference sequence). CDR3 amino acids: CSIFRTSGRAYDEQFF. In nucleotides, the CDR3 is TGCAGTATCTTCCGGACTAGCGGGAGGGCCTACGATGAGCAGTTCTTC.

The rearrangement joins TRBV20-1 to TRBJ1-2; 9 bases map to TRBD1. The CDR3 has 15 amino acids. V lost 5 bases to trimming and J lost 4 bases; unmatched junction nucleotides: 11. From germline, CDR1 is DFQATT and CDR2 SNEGSKA (reference sequence). This CDR3 reads CSAPDYRGHGYGYTF. In nucleotides, the CDR3 is TGCAGTGCTCCGGACTACAGGGGGCACGGCTATGGCTACACCTTC.

This clonotype was seen at least ten times. This chain links TRBV25-1 with TRBJ2-7; 7 positions match TRBD2. V gave up 6 bases and J gave up 2 bases; unmatched junction bases: 4. This CDR3 contains 13 residues. Germline CDR1 reads MGHDK; CDR2 reads SYGVNS. The DNA for the CDR3 is TGTGCCAGCAGGGCTGCGGGGGCCTACGAGCAGTACTTC. Protein: CASRAAGAYEQYF.

The CDR3 DNA follows: TGCAGTGCTGTAGGCGATAGGAGCTCCTACGAGCAGTACTTC. It is translated as CSAVGDRSSYEQYF. The V call is TRBV20-1, the J call TRBJ2-7; D unresolved. The CDR3 is 14 residues long. V lost 5 bases, J lost 0 bases, and 14 bases lay in between. The V gene's germline CDR1 is DFQATT and CDR2 SNEGSKA (reference sequence).

This clonotype was seen only a few times. The chain carries TRBV9 and TRBJ2-1, with 7 bases fitting TRBD1. The CDR3 is made up of 12 amino acids. The germline V gene has CDR1 SGDLS and CDR2 YYNGEE. V was clipped by 3 bases and J by 9 bases; unmatched bases: 3. The DNA for the CDR3 is TGTGCCAGCAGCGGAACAGGGGTTGAGCAGTTCTTC. Amino acids: CASSGTGVEQFF.

In this sample, this clonotype turned up a few times. The chain carries TRBV3-1 and TRBJ2-5; no definite D call. The CDR3 extends over 16 amino acids. The germline V and J ends were trimmed by 1 base and 4 bases, with 16 bases remaining between them. Per the germline V gene, CDR1 is LGHDT and CDR2 is YNNKEL (reference sequence). The CDR3 DNA reads TGTGCCAGCAGCCAAGTATTCACCGTGATTGGAGAGACCCAGTACTTC. It specifies CASSQVFTVIGETQYF.

This rearrangement joins TRBV7-2 to TRBJ2-1; 9 bases align to TRBD2. The CDR3 has 16 amino acids. With V trimmed by 5 bases and J by 7 bases, 12 bases remained unmatched. Germline assignment: CDR1 SGHTA and CDR2 FQGNSA. CDR3 amino acids: CASSALASGTLNEQFF. The CDR3 DNA follows: TGTGCCAGCAGCGCCCTGGCTAGCGGGACTCTTAATGAGCAGTTCTTC.

The sample holds a few counts of this clonotype. The chain combines TRBV12-3 or TRBV12-4 with TRBJ2-7; maybe TRBD1 (6 bases). V lost 6 bases to trimming and J lost 2 bases, with 14 bases between them. The length of the CDR3 is 14 residues. In DNA form, the CDR3 reads TGTGCCAGCAGGCGGACAGCTGGCACCTACGAGCAGTACTTC. Encoded protein: CASRRTAGTYEQYF.